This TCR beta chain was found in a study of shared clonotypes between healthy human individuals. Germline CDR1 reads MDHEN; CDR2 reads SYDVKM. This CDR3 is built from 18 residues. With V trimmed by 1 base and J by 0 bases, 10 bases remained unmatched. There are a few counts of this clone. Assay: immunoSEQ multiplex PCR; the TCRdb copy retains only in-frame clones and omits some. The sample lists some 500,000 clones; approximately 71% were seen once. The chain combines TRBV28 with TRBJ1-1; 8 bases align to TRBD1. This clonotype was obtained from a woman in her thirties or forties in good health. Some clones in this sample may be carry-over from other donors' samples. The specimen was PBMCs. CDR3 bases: TGTGCCAGCAGTTTATATATTTCGGCGGACAGGGTGAACACTGAAGCTTTCTTT. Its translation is CASSLYISADRVNTEAFF.